The following is a T cell receptor beta chain sequence with its context. This sample stems from a study of monozygotic twins with inflammatory bowel disease. One entry per CDR3 protein, without DNA, is what TCRdb gives after re-calling the 5' RACE reads. This table holds 150,000 to 200,000 distinct CDR3 sequences. The CDR3 totals 16 residues. The TCR originated in a human donor with ulcerative colitis or Crohn's disease, or a healthy co-twin of an affected twin (not recorded which). The sample consisted of blood. The V gene is TRBV12-2, the J gene TRBJ2-3; the D call from TCRdb, TRBD1, cannot be confirmed without DNA. TRBV12-2 constitutes a pseudogene. This CDR3 reads CASLPPMERGTDTQYF.